The 5 T cell receptor beta chains below were found in one sample sequenced in a study of CD8 T cells in Susac syndrome. After extraction with the RNeasy kit, roughly 0.5 to 1 ug of the RNA was reverse transcribed using random hexamers. TCRdb re-called the immunoSEQ multiplex PCR reads through MiXCR, storing one row per CDR3 protein. This table holds roughly 150,000 distinct CDR3 sequences, about 95% found once. Specimen: CD8+ T cells from PBMCs. The receptor set was obtained from a human donor with multiple sclerosis.

This clonotype was observed a single time. The chain joins TRBV30 to TRBJ2-7; D gene uncertain. V was cut by 1 base and J by 5 bases, with 6 bases left in between. This CDR3 spans 11 amino acids. Looked up from germline, CDR1 is GTSNPN and CDR2 is SVGIG (reference sequence). The CDR3 reads CAWSAGHEQYV. CDR3 sequence (DNA): TGTGCCTGGAGTGCCGGGCACGAGCAGTACGTC.

The J gene is TRBJ2-3, the V gene TRBV29-1; 14 nucleotides agree with TRBD2. V gave up 1 base and J gave up 4 bases; unmatched junction bases: 1. The germline CDR1 and CDR2 sequences are SQVTM and ANQGSEA. CDR3 length equals 15 residues. The CDR3 loop reads CSVEGTSGGSDTQYF. The CDR3 DNA reads TGCAGCGTTGAAGGGACTAGCGGGGGGTCAGATACGCAGTATTTT.

V usage is TRBV12-3 or TRBV12-4 and J usage is TRBJ2-5, with 13 positions matching TRBD2. Trimming took 7 bases from V and 5 from J; bases not matched to a gene: 7. The CDR3 is 15 amino acids. For the CDR3, the DNA is TGTGCCAGCACCCCGGGACTAGCGGGGAGCGAGACCCAGTACTTC. Translated: CASTPGLAGSETQYF.

This clonotype was observed once. This chain uses TRBV7-9 with TRBJ2-1, with 7 positions matching TRBD1. The CDR3 sequence is 15 residues long. The trim removed 5 bases at V and 1 base at J, leaving 5 bases unmatched. Germline V CDR1 and CDR2: SEHNR, FQNEAQ (reference sequence). The CDR3 DNA reads TGTGCCAGCAGCGAGACAGGGAGATCCTACAATGAGCAGTTCTTC. It yields the protein CASSETGRSYNEQFF.

V and J are TRBV3-1 and TRBJ2-7, with 10 nucleotides matching TRBD1. Germline-derived CDR1 and CDR2 are LGHDT and YNNKEL (reference sequence). With V trimmed by 3 bases and J by 4 bases, 3 bases remained unmatched. The CDR3 has 14 amino acids. CDR3 residues: CASSQGDRGYEQYF. The CDR3 nucleotides are TGTGCCAGCAGCCAGGGGGACAGGGGTTACGAGCAGTACTTC.